This passage covers 17 T cell receptor beta chains from one sample sequenced in a study of spatial heterogeneity in lung cancer. Regarding time point: sample taken at primary tumor resection. TCRdb re-called the 5' RACE reads through MiXCR, storing one row per CDR3 protein. The repertoire holds tens of thousands of distinct CDR3 sequences, 5.3% seen once, with 11% in the top ten. The material was PBMCs, obtained at surgery. The receptor source for this set is a male donor with early-stage non-small cell lung cancer.

This clonotype was counted many times. This rearrangement joins TRBV15 to TRBJ2-3, with D possibly being TRBD2 (5 bases). Trimming took off 0 bases at V and 7 bases at J, with 8 bases between the two ends. There are 13 residues in the CDR3. The germline CDR1 and CDR2 sequences are LNHNV and YYDKDF (reference sequence). This CDR3 is CATSRDRGYTQYF. In nucleotides, the CDR3 is TGTGCCACCAGCAGAGATAGAGGGTATACGCAGTATTTT.

This clonotype has a count of ten or more. The chain recombines TRBV7-8 with TRBJ2-7, with D tentatively TRBD2 (7 bases). V was shortened by 4 bases and J by 4 bases, with 17 bases between the two germline ends. Germline CDR1 reads SGHVS; CDR2 reads FQNEAQ. The CDR3 runs 15 residues. In DNA form, the CDR3 reads TGTGCCAGCAGCTCCACGTCGGGGGGCTCTTACGAGCAGTACTTC. Translation: CASSSTSGGSYEQYF.

Ten or more counts support this clonotype. This chain links TRBV12-3 or TRBV12-4 with TRBJ2-2; TRBD2 is a possible D gene (7 bases). V gave up 7 bases and J gave up 4 bases, with 16 bases separating them. The CDR3 runs 15 residues. CDR3 sequence reads: CASIPGGQVTGELFF. As DNA, the CDR3 is TGTGCCAGCATCCCGGGGGGACAAGTCACCGGGGAGCTGTTTTTT.

This clonotype was observed many times. The chain combines TRBV20-1 with TRBJ2-7, with a tentative D call TRBD1 (6 bases). Trimming removed 5 bases from V and 2 bases from J, with 25 bases in between. The germline V gene has CDR1 DFQATT and CDR2 SNEGSKA (reference sequence). This CDR3 is built from 17 residues. The CDR3 protein is CSAANRGRWGLPYEQYF. CDR3 coding DNA: TGCAGTGCTGCTAATCGAGGGCGATGGGGGCTCCCCTACGAGCAGTACTTC.

This clonotype occurred many times. V is TRBV12-5 and J is TRBJ2-2, with TRBD2 identical over 9 bases. This CDR3 contains 22 residues. Trimming cost V 2 bases and J 8 bases; bases outside gene matches: 27. Per the germline V gene, CDR1 is LGHNT and CDR2 is FRNRAP. The CDR3 DNA reads as TGTGCTAGTGGTTTGCCCCACCTGGGGGACATTCAACTAGCGGGCTTAAAGGGGGAGCTGTTTTTT. Its protein product is CASGLPHLGDIQLAGLKGELFF.

This clonotype was counted a few times. This chain links TRBV6-2 or TRBV6-3 with TRBJ1-6, with D maybe TRBD1 (5 bases). The CDR3 runs 14 residues. Per the germline V gene, CDR1 is MNHEY and CDR2 is SVGEGT. Trimming took off 5 bases at V and 9 bases at J, with 14 bases between the two ends. CDR3 sequence (DNA): TGTGCCAGCAGTCCGGACCGGGGCGGTTCACCCCTCCACTTT. Protein sequence: CASSPDRGGSPLHF.

This clonotype was detected ten times or more. CDR3 residues: CASSSYSGTAVGEKLFF. CDR3 nucleotides: TGTGCCAGCAGCTCATACTCCGGGACGGCTGTGGGTGAAAAACTGTTTTTT. The chain has TRBV7-9 and TRBJ1-4; possibly TRBD1 for D (5 bases). V lost 4 bases, J lost 7 bases, and 22 bases lay in between. The CDR3 consists of 17 residues. The germline CDR1 and CDR2 sequences are SEHNR and FQNEAQ (reference sequence).

The table lists this clonotype with many counts. The chain uses TRBV29-1 and TRBJ2-7, with D perhaps given as TRBD1 or TRBD2 (5 bases each). Germline CDR1 is SQVTM and CDR2 is ANQGSEA. Trimming removed 5 bases at V and 1 base at J, with 12 bases between. The CDR3 totals 13 residues. The CDR3 reads CSVRAEGSYEQYF. CDR3 DNA: TGCAGCGTTCGTGCTGAGGGGTCCTACGAGCAGTACTTC.

This clonotype occurred many times. V usage is TRBV7-2 and J usage is TRBJ2-3, with 11 nucleotides matching TRBD2. The CDR3 is made up of 14 amino acids. Trimming at V came to 4 bases and at J to 6 bases, leaving 3 bases not matched to a gene. The germline V gene encodes CDR1 SGHTA and CDR2 FQGNSA. The CDR3 here is CASSSGLAADTQYF. In DNA, the CDR3 is TGTGCCAGCAGCTCGGGACTAGCGGCCGATACGCAGTATTTT.

This clonotype was seen a few times. The chain is built from TRBV19 and TRBJ1-5; D is uncertain. Germline values: CDR1 LNHDA, CDR2 SQIVND (reference sequence). This CDR3 is built from 13 residues. Trimming removed 6 bases from V and 5 bases from J, with 11 bases in between. The DNA for the CDR3 is TGTGCCAGTAGCCCCTCTCTGCATCAGCCCCAGCATTTT. Protein product: CASSPSLHQPQHF. Full variable domain (remainder filled in from reference TRBV19 and TRBJ1-5): DGGITQSPKYLFRKEGQNVTLSCEQNLNHDAMYWYRQDPGQGLRLIYYSQIVNDFQKGDIAEGYSVSREKKESFPLTVTSAQKNPTAFYLCASSPSLHQPQHFGDGTRLSIL.

The sample holds many counts of this clonotype. The V call is TRBV6-5, the J call TRBJ1-2; TRBD1 matches 10 bases. After removal of 4 bases from V and 4 bases from J, the junction contained 0 bases not matched to a gene. The CDR3 extends over 13 amino acids. CDR1 and CDR2 from the germline V gene are MNHEY and SVGAGI. CDR3 amino acids: CASSWTGGYGYTF. CDR3 bases: TGTGCCAGCAGTTGGACAGGGGGCTATGGCTACACCTTC.

This clonotype was counted ten times or more. The chain carries TRBV28 and TRBJ2-5; D may be TRBD2 (6 bases). Trimming removed 7 bases at V and 0 bases at J, with 15 bases between. The CDR3 length is 15 residues. Germline V gene lookup returns CDR1 MDHEN and CDR2 SYDVKM. The CDR3, as DNA: TGTGCCAGCACCCCGAGGAGCGGGTACCAAGAGACCCAGTACTTC. It encodes CASTPRSGYQETQYF. The whole variable domain, remainder taken from reference TRBV28 and TRBJ2-5, is DVKVTQSSRYLVKRTGEKVFLECVQDMDHENMFWYRQDPGLGLRLIYFSYDVKMKEKGDIPEGYSVSREKKERFSLILESASTNQTSMYLCASTPRSGYQETQYFGPGTRLLVL.

This clonotype was seen more than once but under ten times. The chain links TRBV12-3 or TRBV12-4 to TRBJ2-7, with 7 bases matching TRBD1. Losses at the gene ends were 6 bases for V and 6 bases for J; bases not matched to a gene: 8. The CDR3 is 13 residues long. CDR3 nucleotide sequence: TGTGCCAGCAGGGAAGAGGGGGCAGTCGAGCAGTACTTC. The encoded protein is CASREEGAVEQYF.

The sample holds many counts of this clonotype. V gene TRBV6-5 combines with J gene TRBJ1-2; D gene uncertain. V was shortened by 2 bases and J by 4 bases, with 8 bases between the two germline ends. Germline-derived CDR1 and CDR2 are MNHEY and SVGAGI. This CDR3 region has 13 residues. The CDR3 reads CASSYLGTYGYTF. In DNA form, the CDR3 reads TGTGCCAGCAGTTACCTGGGAACCTATGGCTACACCTTC.

This chain links TRBV6-2 or TRBV6-3 with TRBJ2-3; D is unclear. V was shortened by 0 bases and J by 8 bases, with 21 bases between the two germline ends. Germline V gives CDR1 MNHEY, CDR2 SVGEGT. The CDR3 consists of 17 residues. CDR3 in amino acids: CASSYSPPTMGRGTQYF. The CDR3 nucleotides read TGTGCCAGCAGTTACTCGCCCCCCACTATGGGCCGTGGTACGCAGTATTTT.

The chain joins TRBV27 to TRBJ2-3; maybe TRBD1 (6 bases). The germline V gene encodes CDR1 MNHEY and CDR2 SMNVEV (reference sequence). V was clipped by 7 bases and J by 1 base, with 9 bases between them. This CDR3 region has 13 residues. CDR3 nucleotides: TGTGCCAGCATAGCAGGGGGCACAGATACGCAGTATTTT. This sequence encodes CASIAGGTDTQYF.

This clonotype was detected ten times or more. This is likely a read error, given that the CDR3 carries no conserved phenylalanine or tryptophan at its end. The DNA is omitted, as the CDR3 cannot be located on it reliably, and the CDR3 follows TCRdb's listing. This rearrangement joins TRBV19 to TRBJ2-3. The germline CDR1 and CDR2 sequences are LNHDA and SQIVND (reference sequence). The CDR3 totals 11 residues, both ends included. The CDR3 is CASRGGASLGL.